This T cell receptor (beta chain) is from a study of memory CD4+ T cells and cytomegalovirus serostatus. Findings and limits, study-wide: A US-trained random forest predicted CMV serostatus with median AUC roughly 0.9.

This clone was counted once. Its antigen is not identified. The ends lost 0 bases at V and 2 bases at J; junction bases unmatched: 3. Germline V gives CDR1 SGHDT, CDR2 YYEEEE. The CDR3 covers 15 residues. Single viable CD3+CD4+CD8-CD45RO+ cells were sorted as the memory CD4+ T cells. Profiling relied on immunoSEQ multiplex PCR, and the TCRdb table lists in-frame clones only, not all of them. Here the sample spans some 44,000 clones, under 85% being singletons. The chain couples TRBV5-6 to TRBJ2-3; the match to TRBD1 covers 7 bases. The sequence came from an adult in good health and CMV-seronegative. The material sequenced was memory CD4+ T cells from blood. CDR3 region: CASSLGTGTTDTQYF. DNA of the CDR3: TGTGCCAGCAGCTTGGGGACAGGTACCACAGATACGCAGTATTTT. Drawing the rest from reference TRBV5-6 and TRBJ2-3, the complete variable domain is DAGVTQSPTHLIKTRGQQVTLRCSPKSGHDTVSWYQQALGQGPQFIFQYYEEEERQRGNFPDRFSGHQFPNYSSELNVNALLLGDSALYLCASSLGTGTTDTQYFGPGTRLTVL.